A single sample is the source of the 12 T cell receptor beta chains below, sequenced in a study of multiple sclerosis patients with progressive multifocal leukoencephalopathy. The time point here: approximately 12 months of natalizumab therapy. Sequenced by immunoSEQ multiplex PCR; TCRdb stores in-frame clones only, minus some. The data show 20,000 to 25,000 clones, 80% to 95% seen once. Sequences were derived from PBMCs, sampled from a patient treated with natalizumab. These receptor sequences come from a man aged 30 to 45 with multiple sclerosis.

The J gene is TRBJ2-4, the V gene TRBV7-9, with 8 positions matching TRBD1. From germline, CDR1 is SEHNR and CDR2 FQNEAQ (reference sequence). This CDR3 has 14 amino acids. With 4 bases clipped from V and 5 bases from J, the junction kept 4 bases outside the gene matches. The CDR3 region is CASSSDRVQNIQYF. In DNA form, the CDR3 reads TGTGCCAGCAGCTCGGACAGGGTCCAAAACATTCAGTACTTC.

The chain joins TRBV2 to TRBJ2-1; no reliable D call. Germline lookup yields CDR1 SNHLY and CDR2 FYNNEI. Trimming cost V 6 bases and J 3 bases, with 9 bases left between them. The CDR3 spans 13 residues. The DNA of the CDR3 is TGTGCCAGCAGAATGGTCGGCTACAATGAGCAGTTCTTC. This gives the protein CASRMVGYNEQFF.

The chain employs TRBV5-6 and TRBJ1-2, with D unclear. V shed 2 bases and J shed 4 bases, with 18 bases lying between them. CDR1 is SGHDT and CDR2 is YYEEEE in the germline V gene. The CDR3 runs to 16 residues. In nucleotides, the CDR3 is TGTGCCAGCAGCTTCGGACGGACGGAAAGCACCTATGGCTACACCTTC. It codes for CASSFGRTESTYGYTF.

V is TRBV10-2 and J is TRBJ2-2; 10 positions agree with TRBD1. After removal of 11 bases from V and 7 bases from J, the junction contained 7 bases not matched to a gene. CDR3 size: 13 residues. The germline CDR1 and CDR2 sequences are WSHSY and SAAADI. The CDR3 sequence: CACRGQGGGELFF. CDR3 DNA sequence: TGCGCCTGCCGAGGACAGGGGGGCGGGGAGCTGTTTTTT.

CDR3 sequence: CASSPIAGGPTDTQYF. In nucleotides, the CDR3 is TGTGCCAGCAGCCCGATAGCGGGAGGGCCCACAGATACGCAGTATTTT. The chain links TRBV7-7 to TRBJ2-3, with 11 bases matching TRBD2. The CDR3 runs 16 residues. Unmatched junction bases numbered 6, after V lost 5 bases and J lost 2 bases. In germline, CDR1 is SSHAT, CDR2 FNYEAQ (reference sequence).

The gene calls are TRBV7-2 and TRBJ1-6; 7 nucleotides align to TRBD1. The CDR3 has 18 amino acids. After removal of 4 bases from V and 0 bases from J, the junction contained 9 bases not matched to a gene. Per germline, CDR1 SGHTA and CDR2 FQGNSA. CDR3 protein: CASSSFTGASSYNSPLHF. The CDR3 bases are TGTGCCAGCAGCTCCTTCACAGGGGCGAGCTCCTATAATTCACCCCTCCACTTT.

The chain links TRBV18 to TRBJ2-4; TRBD1 might be the D (6 bases). The CDR3 runs 17 residues. The ends were cut back, 3 bases at V and 1 base at J, with 16 bases in the middle. Germline V lookup: CDR1 KGHSH, CDR2 LQKENI. The CDR3 spells CASSPQGPNTAKNIQYF. Here the CDR3 DNA reads TGTGCCAGCTCACCTCAGGGGCCCAACACTGCCAAAAACATTCAGTACTTC. The whole variable domain, remainder taken from reference TRBV18 and TRBJ2-4, is NAGVMQNPRHLVRRRGQEARLRCSPMKGHSHVYWYRQLPEEGLKFMVYLQKENIIDESGMPKERFSAEFPKEGPSILRIQQVVRGDSAAYFCASSPQGPNTAKNIQYFGAGTRLSVL.

This rearrangement joins TRBV27 to TRBJ2-1, with D possibly matching TRBD1 (6 bases). V was trimmed by 8 bases and J by 7 bases, leaving 15 bases between them. Germline V gene lookup returns CDR1 MNHEY and CDR2 SMNVEV (reference sequence). CDR3 length: 13 amino acids. This CDR3 reads CASAKPQGNEQFF. The CDR3 DNA follows: TGTGCCAGCGCAAAACCCCAGGGGAATGAGCAGTTCTTC.

The chain uses TRBV6-1 and TRBJ2-5; D not resolved. V dropped 2 bases and J dropped 2 bases, with 6 bases sitting between them. The germline gives CDR1 MNHNS, CDR2 SASEGT. The CDR3 loop spans 13 amino acids. CDR3 amino acids: CASSEHQQETQYF. Written as DNA, the CDR3 is TGTGCCAGCAGTGAACACCAGCAAGAGACCCAGTACTTC.

V is TRBV5-1 and J is TRBJ1-1; no reliable D call. In germline, CDR1 is SGHRS, CDR2 YFSETQ. V dropped 0 bases and J dropped 0 bases, with 9 bases sitting between them. The CDR3 extends over 15 amino acids. In DNA, the CDR3 is TGCGCCAGCAGCTTGGAACCAGGTTTGAACACTGAAGCTTTCTTT. Translating it yields CASSLEPGLNTEAFF.

This clone was picked up a small number of times. This chain links TRBV6-4 with TRBJ2-2, with 9 nucleotides matching TRBD1. CDR1 MRHNA and CDR2 SNTAGT come from the germline V gene. The CDR3 totals 16 residues. Trimming took 6 bases from V and 3 from J; bases not matched to a gene: 8. The CDR3 protein is CASREQGATDTGELFF. CDR3 DNA sequence: TGTGCCAGCAGAGAACAGGGGGCGACGGACACCGGGGAGCTGTTTTTT.

The chain joins TRBV5-4 to TRBJ2-2; D is uncertain. This CDR3 comprises 12 residues. Germline V CDR1 and CDR2: SGHNT, YYREEE (reference sequence). Trimming stripped 7 bases from V and 0 bases from J, with 4 bases between. CDR3 coding DNA: TGTGCCAGCGGAACGAACACCGGGGAGCTGTTTTTT. Translated: CASGTNTGELFF.